Listed here are 26 T cell receptor beta chains from one sample, sequenced in a study of cytotoxic CD8 clonotypes in ibrutinib-treated CLL. Generated by immunoSEQ multiplex PCR, the TCRdb table keeps only in-frame clones and is missing some. The table records 65,000 to 80,000 clones, roughly 80% of them present only once. Specimen: PBMCs, collected after 24 months of ibrutinib treatment. Source of these receptors: a human donor with chronic lymphocytic leukemia.

The chain combines TRBV7-2 with TRBJ2-3; 8 bases match TRBD1. Germline CDR1 and CDR2: SGHTA and FQGNSA. V lost 5 bases to trimming and J lost 5 bases; unmatched junction nucleotides: 9. This CDR3 comprises 15 residues. The DNA of the CDR3 is TGTGCCAGCAGCGGTCCGGGACAGGTGGGAGATACGCAGTATTTT. Protein: CASSGPGQVGDTQYF. The full variable domain, rest sourced from reference TRBV7-2 and TRBJ2-3, is GAGVSQSPSNKVTEKGKDVELRCDPISGHTALYWYRQSLGQGLEFLIYFQGNSAPDKSGLPSDRFSAERTGGSVSTLTIQRTQQEDSAVYLCASSGPGQVGDTQYFGPGTRLTVL.

The chain couples TRBV25-1 to TRBJ2-1, with TRBD2 matching over 14 bases. CDR3 size: 18 residues. Germline lookup yields CDR1 MGHDK and CDR2 SYGVNS. V trimming: 4 bases; J trimming: 4 bases; junction bases outside the gene matches: 9. CDR3 sequence reads: CASSGETSGRDVYNEQFF. CDR3 DNA sequence: TGTGCCAGCAGTGGGGAGACTAGCGGGAGGGACGTATACAATGAGCAGTTCTTC.

The gene calls are TRBV6-1 and TRBJ1-1, with D perhaps TRBD1 (6 bases). This CDR3 is built from 14 residues. Germline loops: CDR1 MNHNS, CDR2 SASEGT. V was pared by 3 bases and J by 0 bases, with 8 bases between. This CDR3 reads CASSDQGMNTEAFF. The CDR3 nucleotides read TGTGCCAGCAGTGATCAGGGGATGAACACTGAAGCTTTCTTT.

The rearrangement uses TRBV7-2 and TRBJ1-4, with D tentatively TRBD1 (6 bases). The V end was cut by 1 base, the J end by 0 bases, with 12 bases between. This CDR3 comprises 17 residues. Germline lookup yields CDR1 SGHTA and CDR2 FQGNSA. This CDR3 is CASSLGGHRATNEKLFF. The CDR3 coding sequence is TGTGCCAGCAGCTTAGGGGGGCACCGCGCAACTAATGAAAAACTGTTTTTT.

A word on this clone: One junction end does not reproduce the germline sequence, and a read error may be involved. The rearrangement joins TRBV11-2 to TRBJ2-3; TRBD2 matches 8 bases. The length of the CDR3 is 14 residues. Germline-derived CDR1 and CDR2 are SGHAT and FQNNGV. The CDR3 region is CASQASGYTDMQYF. The CDR3, as DNA: TGTGCCAGCCAGGCTAGCGGGTACACAGATATGCAGTATTTT. The variable domain in full, completed from reference TRBV11-2 and TRBJ2-3, reads EAGVAQSPRYKIIEKRQSVAFWCNPISGHATLYWYQQILGQGPKLLIQFQNNGVVDDSQLPKDRFSAERLKGVDSTLKIQPAKLEDSAVYLCASQASGYTDMQYFGPGTRLTVL.

This chain uses TRBV28 with TRBJ1-1; 7 nucleotides line up with TRBD1. The CDR3 is made up of 12 amino acids. The V and J ends lost 6 bases and 8 bases, in that order; junction bases with no gene match: 6. CDR1 MDHEN and CDR2 SYDVKM come from the germline V gene. CDR3 residues: CASSQGVKEAFF. CDR3 DNA: TGTGCCAGCAGCCAGGGGGTGAAGGAAGCTTTCTTT.

Only a few counts were recorded for this clone. V usage is TRBV5-5 and J usage is TRBJ2-7, with 7 bases lining up with TRBD2. The CDR3 is 15 residues long. V lost 0 bases, J lost 4 bases, and 7 bases stayed unmatched. CDR1 SGHKS and CDR2 YYEKEE come from the germline V gene (reference sequence). The CDR3 protein is CASSLGASGIYEQYF. The CDR3 DNA sequence: TGTGCCAGCAGCTTGGGGGCTAGCGGTATATACGAGCAGTACTTC. Using reference TRBV5-5 and TRBJ2-7 for the parts outside the CDR3, the full variable domain is DAGVTQSPTHLIKTRGQQVTLRCSPISGHKSVSWYQQVLGQGPQFIFQYYEKEERGRGNFPDRFSARQFPNYSSELNVNALLLGDSALYLCASSLGASGIYEQYFGPGTRLTVT.

The V and J genes are TRBV2 and TRBJ2-2; TRBD1 matches 7 bases. With 8 bases clipped from V and 6 bases from J, the junction kept 6 bases outside the gene matches. There are 13 residues in the CDR3. Germline V gene data show CDR1 as SNHLY and CDR2 as FYNNEI. The CDR3: CASFPTGAGELFF. CDR3 DNA: TGTGCCAGCTTTCCCACAGGGGCCGGGGAGCTGTTTTTT.

There are a few counts of this clone. The V gene is TRBV19, the J gene TRBJ2-6; D might be TRBD1 (5 bases). This CDR3 contains 16 residues. The V gene lost 4 bases and the J gene lost 0 bases, with 10 bases spanning the gap. Germline loops: CDR1 LNHDA, CDR2 SQIVND (reference sequence). CDR3 region: CASSTTGRSGANVLTF. The DNA for the CDR3 is TGTGCCAGTAGTACAACAGGTCGCTCTGGGGCCAACGTCCTGACTTTC.

This chain joins TRBV2 and TRBJ2-1; TRBD2 matches at 11 bases. Trimming at V came to 6 bases and at J to 9 bases, leaving 10 bases not matched to a gene. Germline lookup yields CDR1 SNHLY and CDR2 FYNNEI. The CDR3 spans 15 residues. The CDR3 sequence: CASRDPTSGSSEQFF. The CDR3, as DNA: TGTGCCAGCAGAGACCCCACTAGCGGGAGTAGTGAGCAGTTCTTC.

The CDR3 DNA follows: TGTGCCAGCAGCTTAGTCGGGGGGGGAAGGCCTGAAGCTTTCTTT. Translating gives CASSLVGGGRPEAFF. The chain carries TRBV11-2 and TRBJ1-1, with D perhaps matching TRBD1 (5 bases). CDR3 length: 15 amino acids. Trimming took 1 base from V and 6 from J, leaving 15 bases between them. Germline values: CDR1 SGHAT, CDR2 FQNNGV.

This clone was picked up one time. The chain joins TRBV27 to TRBJ1-1; 9 nucleotides align to TRBD1. This CDR3 has 15 residues. Trimming removed 5 bases from V and 7 bases from J; junction bases left unmatched: 11. Germline loops: CDR1 MNHEY, CDR2 SMNVEV (reference sequence). The CDR3, as DNA: TGTGCCAGCAGTGTTTCGCGGGACAGGGCGGTTGAAGCTTTCTTT. This translates into CASSVSRDRAVEAFF.

The gene calls are TRBV27 and TRBJ2-3; D is perhaps TRBD2 (6 bases). The CDR3 is 16 amino acids. CDR1 and CDR2 from the germline V gene are MNHEY and SMNVEV (reference sequence). With 5 bases removed from V and 0 bases from J, the gap between germline ends came to 15 bases. The CDR3 region has the DNA TGTGCCAGCAGTCTGCTTCGGGGGTTTAGCACAGATACGCAGTATTTT. It encodes CASSLLRGFSTDTQYF.

This clone has a handful of counts. The chain carries TRBV7-3 and TRBJ2-7; no firm D call. The germline gives CDR1 SGHTA, CDR2 FQGTGA. The CDR3 spans 13 residues. V lost 5 bases and J lost 2, with 10 bases in between. CDR3 sequence (DNA): TGTGCCAGCAGCGTCGGGCGGACCTACGAGCAGTACTTC. This translates into CASSVGRTYEQYF.

V and J are TRBV5-1 and TRBJ2-7, with 7 positions matching TRBD1. The CDR3 runs 18 residues. The germline V gene encodes CDR1 SGHRS and CDR2 YFSETQ. V shed 4 bases and J 4 bases; nucleotides not matched to a gene: 20. The chain's CDR3 is CASSPQPKTGLLRYEQYF. The DNA for the CDR3 is TGCGCCAGCAGCCCCCAACCAAAGACAGGGCTCCTCCGATACGAGCAGTACTTC.

The rearrangement joins TRBV5-4 to TRBJ2-1, with a possible D match to TRBD1 (5 bases). CDR3 length equals 16 residues. Germline values: CDR1 SGHNT, CDR2 YYREEE (reference sequence). Trimming took 7 bases from V and 8 from J, leaving 25 bases between them. The chain's CDR3 is CASSESGARARYEQFF. The CDR3 DNA sequence: TGTGCCAGCTCCGAGAGTGGGGCCAGGGCGCGCTATGAGCAGTTCTTC.

This clone is a singleton in its sample. The V call is TRBV18, the J call TRBJ1-1; D unclear. This CDR3 has 15 amino acids. Deletions cut 5 bases from V and 5 bases from J, with 18 bases between. Germline lookup yields CDR1 KGHSH and CDR2 LQKENI. The CDR3 DNA follows: TGTGCCAGCTCAGGGAGGACGGAGGCGAATACTGAAGCTTTCTTT. Amino acids: CASSGRTEANTEAFF.

The sample holds one count of this clone. The chain is built from TRBV4-3 and TRBJ2-2, with D possibly matching TRBD2 (6 bases). CDR3 length equals 18 residues. Germline V gene data show CDR1 as LGHNA and CDR2 as YSLEER. Trimming pared 0 bases from V and 6 bases from J, leaving 20 bases between. CDR3 sequence: CASSQELASEGGSGELFF. The CDR3 nucleotides read TGCGCCAGCAGCCAAGAACTTGCTAGCGAGGGTGGTTCCGGGGAGCTGTTTTTT.

V and J are TRBV30 and TRBJ2-3, with TRBD2 identical over 7 bases. From germline, CDR1 is GTSNPN and CDR2 SVGIG (reference sequence). J was trimmed by 8 bases and V by 3 bases; bases with no gene match: 8. CDR3 size: 13 residues. As DNA, the CDR3 is TGTGCCTGGAGGGGAGAAGCGGGGTTTACGCAGTATTTT. It yields the protein CAWRGEAGFTQYF. The full variable domain, rest sourced from reference TRBV30 and TRBJ2-3, is SQTIHQWPATLVQPVGSPLSLECTVEGTSNPNLYWYRQAAGRGLQLLFYSVGIGQISSEVPQNLSASRPQDRQFILSSKKLLLSDSGFYLCAWRGEAGFTQYFGPGTRLTVL.

Written as DNA, the CDR3 is TGCAGCGCCGAGGGGGGCTATGGCTACACCTTC. It is translated as CSAEGGYGYTF. The chain recombines TRBV29-1 with TRBJ1-2; a possible D gene is TRBD1 (6 bases). Per the germline V gene, CDR1 is SQVTM and CDR2 is ANQGSEA. This CDR3 spans 11 amino acids. Trimming cost V 7 bases and J 4 bases, with 10 bases left between them.

The CDR3 sequence: CATQAGGWDSPLHF. The CDR3 nucleotides read TGTGCCACCCAAGCCGGGGGCTGGGATTCACCCCTCCACTTT. This chain links TRBV10-3 with TRBJ1-6, with D possibly matching TRBD1 (6 bases). The CDR3 length is 14 residues. Germline loops: CDR1 ENHRY, CDR2 SYGVKD. V was shortened by 10 bases and J by 8 bases, with 18 bases between the two germline ends.

The chain carries TRBV5-4 and TRBJ2-6, with TRBD1 matching over 9 bases. CDR1 and CDR2 from the germline V gene are SGHNT and YYREEE (reference sequence). J was trimmed by 0 bases and V by 6 bases; bases with no gene match: 10. The CDR3 has 18 amino acids. CDR3 sequence (DNA): TGTGCCAGCACGCGACCGGGACAGGGAGGCTCTGGGGCCAACGTCCTGACTTTC. Residues: CASTRPGQGGSGANVLTF.

J is TRBJ2-1 and V is TRBV4-1; D uncertain. The CDR3 is 13 amino acids. The germline CDR1 and CDR2 sequences are MGHRA and YSYEKL. Trimming took 0 bases from V and 9 from J, leaving 9 bases between them. This chain's CDR3 is CASSQDKFSEQFF. The CDR3 DNA sequence: TGCGCCAGCAGCCAAGATAAGTTTAGTGAGCAGTTCTTC.

The CDR3 protein is CASSLSGGVQETQYF. The CDR3 DNA sequence: TGTGCCAGCAGCTTATCGGGTGGGGTTCAAGAGACCCAGTACTTC. The gene calls are TRBV7-3 and TRBJ2-5; D call uncertain. V lost 2 bases to trimming and J lost 2 bases, with 12 bases between them. Germline V gene lookup returns CDR1 SGHTA and CDR2 FQGTGA. The CDR3 runs to 15 residues.

The V and J genes are TRBV28 and TRBJ2-7, with D uncertain. Trimming removed 6 bases from V and 4 bases from J, with 16 bases in between. The germline V gene encodes CDR1 MDHEN and CDR2 SYDVKM. There are 14 residues in the CDR3. The CDR3 DNA follows: TGTGCCAGCAGGCGGCTAGGAGCCTCGTACGAGCAGTACTTC. Translated: CASRRLGASYEQYF.

V usage is TRBV7-9 and J usage is TRBJ2-1; D uncertain. CDR1 is SEHNR and CDR2 is FQNEAQ in the germline V gene (reference sequence). The CDR3 consists of 13 residues. Trimming cost V 5 bases and J 3 bases, with 8 bases left between them. CDR3 amino acids: CASSPTGYNEQFF. As DNA, the CDR3 is TGTGCCAGCAGCCCAACGGGCTACAATGAGCAGTTCTTC. Supplemented by reference TRBV7-9 and TRBJ2-1, the full variable domain reads DTGVSQNPRHKITKRGQNVTFRCDPISEHNRLYWYRQTLGQGPEFLTYFQNEAQLEKSRLLSDRFSAERPKGSFSTLEIQRTEQGDSAMYLCASSPTGYNEQFFGPGTRLTVL.